This T cell receptor beta chain was sequenced during a study of T cell responses to AZD1222 COVID-19 vaccine. With respect to this clone: Antigen unknown.

The germline CDR1 and CDR2 sequences are MNHEY and SMNVEV (reference sequence). The V end lost 4 bases, the J end lost 2 bases, and 18 bases lay between the germline ends. The CDR3 has 17 residues. General study findings and limits: An increase in Spike-specific TCR breadth and depth was observed after two AZD1222 doses. Clonal diversity was possibly underestimated, and the donors were mostly white British, with more females. Repertoire sampling occurred only after the peak T cell response. Baseline antibody screening turned up just six seropositive AZD1222 recipients.

Sequenced by immunoSEQ multiplex PCR; TCRdb stores in-frame clones only, minus some. The table includes 100,000 to 150,000 clones, around 86% detected once. The chain carries TRBV27 and TRBJ1-5; no reliable D call. This clonotype was obtained from an adult in good health. The sample in question was peripheral blood, obtained on day 0 of AZD1222 vaccination. The CDR3 sequence is CASSSTRTLSGNQPQHF. Written as DNA, the CDR3 is TGTGCCAGCAGTTCTACCCGGACGCTTTCGGGCAATCAGCCCCAGCATTTT.